This T cell receptor (beta chain) comes out of a study of T cell repertoires in cytomegalovirus infection. Of note for this clonotype: Its antigen is not identified.

TCRdb independently ran MiXCR on the reads; one entry per CDR3 protein. The repertoire has around 430,000 distinct CDR3 sequences, roughly 46% of them found once; the top ten carry around two fifths. Study results and caveats: Public TCR beta family frequency separated CMV-and-HLA carriers, including in an independent cohort.

This TCR was recovered from a human donor in good health (CMV status not recorded). Some clones in this sample may be carry-over from other donors' samples. Sequencing was performed on cultured PBMCs, taken from culture after CMV antigen stimulation.

The CDR3 loop is CASSFNYGQPQHF. CDR3 coding DNA: TGTGCCAGCAGTTTTAATTATGGTCAGCCCCAGCATTTT. V gene TRBV12-3 or TRBV12-4 combines with J gene TRBJ1-5; D not resolved. The V end was cut by 3 bases, the J end by 6 bases, with 9 bases between. The length of the CDR3 is 13 residues.